This TCR beta chain is drawn from a study of T cell changes during pregnancy in multiple sclerosis. Assay: immunoSEQ multiplex PCR; the TCRdb copy retains only in-frame clones and omits some. This sample has 42,000 or so clones, with about 85% found just once. This sample comprised CD4+ T cells from peripheral blood mononuclear cells, obtained after pregnancy. The source of this sequence is a female donor with multiple sclerosis, enrolled in a pregnancy study.

For the CDR3, the DNA is TGCGCCAGCAGCTGGGGGCGTTATGGCTACACCTTC. Its protein product is CASSWGRYGYTF. This chain links TRBV5-1 with TRBJ1-2; weak D call: TRBD1 (6 bases). V lost 3 bases to trimming and J lost 5 bases, with 8 bases between them. Germline-derived CDR1 and CDR2 are SGHRS and YFSETQ. The CDR3 covers 12 residues.